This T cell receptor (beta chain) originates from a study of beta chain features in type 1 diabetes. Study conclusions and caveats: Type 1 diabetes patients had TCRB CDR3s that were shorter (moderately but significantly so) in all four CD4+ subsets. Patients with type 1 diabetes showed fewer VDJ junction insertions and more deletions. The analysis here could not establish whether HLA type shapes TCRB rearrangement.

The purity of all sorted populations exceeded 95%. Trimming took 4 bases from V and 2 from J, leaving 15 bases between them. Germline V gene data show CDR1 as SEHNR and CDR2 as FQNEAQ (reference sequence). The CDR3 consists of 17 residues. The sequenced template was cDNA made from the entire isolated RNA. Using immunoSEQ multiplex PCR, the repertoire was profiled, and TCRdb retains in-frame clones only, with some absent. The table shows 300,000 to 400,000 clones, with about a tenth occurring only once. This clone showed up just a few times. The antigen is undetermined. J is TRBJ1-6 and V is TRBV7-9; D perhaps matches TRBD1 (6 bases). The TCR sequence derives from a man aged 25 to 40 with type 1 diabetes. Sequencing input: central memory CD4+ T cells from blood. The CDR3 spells CASSSRRGTTYNSPLHF. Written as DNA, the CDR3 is TGTGCCAGCAGCTCCCGTAGGGGGACGACCTATAATTCACCCCTCCACTTT.